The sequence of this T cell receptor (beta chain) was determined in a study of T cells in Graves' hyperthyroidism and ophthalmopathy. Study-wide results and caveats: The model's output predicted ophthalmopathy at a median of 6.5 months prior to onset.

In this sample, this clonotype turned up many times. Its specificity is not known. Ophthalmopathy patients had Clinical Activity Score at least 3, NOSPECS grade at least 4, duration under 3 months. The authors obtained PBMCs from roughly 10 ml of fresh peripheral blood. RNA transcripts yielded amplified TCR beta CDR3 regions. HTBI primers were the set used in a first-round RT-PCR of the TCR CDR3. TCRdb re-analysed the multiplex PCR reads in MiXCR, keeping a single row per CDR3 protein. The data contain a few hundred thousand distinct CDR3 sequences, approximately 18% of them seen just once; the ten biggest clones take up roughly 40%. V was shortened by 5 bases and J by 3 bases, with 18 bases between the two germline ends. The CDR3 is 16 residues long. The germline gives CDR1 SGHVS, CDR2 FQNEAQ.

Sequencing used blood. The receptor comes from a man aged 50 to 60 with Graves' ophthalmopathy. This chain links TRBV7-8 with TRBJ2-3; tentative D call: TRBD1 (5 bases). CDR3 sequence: CASSHRRQTNTDTQYF. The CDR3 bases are TGTGCCAGCAGCCATCGTCGACAGACAAATACAGATACGCAGTATTTT.